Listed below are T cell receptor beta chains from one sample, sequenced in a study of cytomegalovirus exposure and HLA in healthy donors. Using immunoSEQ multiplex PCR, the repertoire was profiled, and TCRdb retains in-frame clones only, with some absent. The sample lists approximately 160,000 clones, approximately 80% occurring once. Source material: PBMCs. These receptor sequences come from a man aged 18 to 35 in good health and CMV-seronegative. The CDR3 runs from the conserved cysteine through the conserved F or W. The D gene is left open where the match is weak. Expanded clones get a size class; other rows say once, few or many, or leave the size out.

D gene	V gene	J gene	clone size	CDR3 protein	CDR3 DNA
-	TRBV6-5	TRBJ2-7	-	CASSPRGYEQYF	TGTGCCAGCAGTCCCCGGGGCTACGAGCAGTACTTC
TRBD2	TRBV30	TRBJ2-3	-	CATGTSGTDTQYF	TGTGCCACCGGGACTAGCGGCACAGATACGCAGTATTTT
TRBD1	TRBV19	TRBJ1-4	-	CASSLDRGQGEKLFF	TGTGCCAGTAGTCTGGACAGGGGGCAAGGTGAAAAACTGTTTTTT
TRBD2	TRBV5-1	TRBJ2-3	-	CASSYLAGAADTQYF	TGCGCCAGCAGCTATCTAGCGGGAGCTGCAGATACGCAGTATTTT
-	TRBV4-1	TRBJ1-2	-	CASGRAGGGYTF	TGCGCCAGCGGCAGGGCGGGGGGCGGCTACACCTTC
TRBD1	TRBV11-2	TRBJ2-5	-	CASSGLDRPGTQYF	TGTGCCAGCAGCGGATTGGACAGGCCTGGGACCCAGTACTTC
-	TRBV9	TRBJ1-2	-	CASRSDLRTGGYTF	TGTGCCAGCAGGTCGGACCTCCGAACGGGGGGCTACACCTTC
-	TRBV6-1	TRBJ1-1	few	CASSDIASNTEAFF	TGTGCCAGCAGCGACATTGCATCCAACACTGAAGCTTTCTTT
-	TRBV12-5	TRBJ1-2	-	CASGGGWGGYTF	TGTGCTAGTGGGGGCGGCTGGGGCGGCTACACCTTC
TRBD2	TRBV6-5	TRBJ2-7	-	CASSYSSSGGLYEQYF	TGTGCCAGCAGTTACTCGAGTAGCGGGGGACTCTACGAGCAGTACTTC
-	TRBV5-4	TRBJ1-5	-	CASSQEGGEQNQPQHF	TGTGCCAGCAGCCAAGAGGGTGGGGAACAAAATCAGCCCCAGCATTTT
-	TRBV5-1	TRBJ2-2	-	CASSWRDSVGLFF	TGCGCCAGCAGCTGGAGGGACAGTGTCGGGCTGTTTTTT
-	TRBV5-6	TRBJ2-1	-	CASSRGGGQYNEQFF	TGTGCCAGCAGCCGTGGCGGGGGCCAATACAATGAGCAGTTCTTC
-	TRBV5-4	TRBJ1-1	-	CASSLRGTEAFF	TGTGCCAGCAGCTTGCGGGGAACTGAAGCTTTCTTT
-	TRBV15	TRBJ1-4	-	CATSIIGLRDEKLFF	TGTGCCACCAGCATCATAGGACTTCGGGATGAAAAACTGTTTTTT
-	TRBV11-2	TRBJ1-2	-	CASSLGPGLEYGYTF	TGTGCCAGCAGCTTAGGACCAGGGCTGGAATATGGCTACACCTTC
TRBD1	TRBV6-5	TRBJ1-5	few	CASSQGARSNQPQHF	TGTGCCAGCAGTCAGGGGGCTCGGAGCAATCAGCCCCAGCATTTT
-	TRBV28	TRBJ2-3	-	CASSRTTLDTQYF	TGTGCCAGCAGTCGTACCACTCTTGATACGCAGTATTTT
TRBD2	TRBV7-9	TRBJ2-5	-	CASSLEVSSGRARETQYF	TGTGCCAGCAGCTTAGAAGTGTCTAGCGGGAGGGCCAGAGAGACCCAGTACTTC
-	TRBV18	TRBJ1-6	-	CASSPSGTPGLSPLHF	TGTGCCAGCTCACCGTCTGGGACTCCGGGGCTCTCACCCCTCCACTTT
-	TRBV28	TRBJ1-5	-	CASSLPTAGGQPQHF	TGTGCCAGCAGTCTCCCGACGGCGGGGGGTCAGCCCCAGCATTTT
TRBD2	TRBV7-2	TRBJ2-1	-	CASSSRSGLAWDEQFF	TGTGCCAGCAGCTCGCGATCCGGACTAGCGTGGGATGAGCAGTTCTTC
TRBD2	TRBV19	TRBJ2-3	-	CASSIAQAGANTQYF	TGTGCCAGTAGTATAGCTCAAGCGGGGGCGAATACGCAGTATTTT
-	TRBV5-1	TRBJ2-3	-	CASGVEGPDTQYF	TGCGCCAGCGGTGTAGAGGGCCCCGATACGCAGTATTTT
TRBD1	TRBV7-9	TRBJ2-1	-	CASSRTTGQLNNEQFF	TGTGCCAGCAGCCGAACCACGGGACAGCTAAACAATGAGCAGTTCTTC
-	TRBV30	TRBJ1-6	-	CAWSVREDSPLHF	TGTGCCTGGAGTGTACGTGAGGATTCACCCCTCCACTTT
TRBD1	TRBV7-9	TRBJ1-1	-	CASSDRDRGFNTEAFF	TGTGCCAGCAGCGACCGGGACAGGGGATTTAACACTGAAGCTTTCTTT
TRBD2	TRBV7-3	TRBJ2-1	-	CASSLYLGLAGENEQFF	TGTGCCAGCAGCCTCTACCTCGGACTAGCGGGGGAAAATGAGCAGTTCTTC
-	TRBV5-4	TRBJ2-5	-	CASGGGPQETQYF	TGTGCCTCAGGAGGGGGCCCCCAAGAGACCCAGTACTTC
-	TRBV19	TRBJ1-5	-	CASRWNSITYQPQHF	TGTGCCAGTAGGTGGAACAGTATCACCTATCAGCCCCAGCATTTT
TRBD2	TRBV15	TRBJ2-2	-	CATSRGLAGAGELFF	TGTGCCACCAGCAGAGGACTAGCGGGTGCCGGGGAGCTGTTTTTT
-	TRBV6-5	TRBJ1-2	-	CASSYDLIYGYTF	TGTGCCAGCAGTTACGACTTGATCTATGGCTACACCTTC
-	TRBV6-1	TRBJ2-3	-	CASSESPHSTDTQYF	TGTGCCAGCAGTGAAAGCCCCCATTCCACAGATACGCAGTATTTT
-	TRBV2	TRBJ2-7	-	CASSETTGSYEQYF	TGTGCCAGCAGTGAAACGACAGGTTCCTACGAGCAGTACTTC
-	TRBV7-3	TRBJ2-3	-	CASSLYAEGADTQYF	TGTGCCAGCAGCTTATACGCGGAAGGGGCAGATACGCAGTATTTT
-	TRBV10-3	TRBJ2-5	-	CAISEIRALQETQYF	TGTGCCATCAGTGAAATCAGGGCCCTCCAAGAGACCCAGTACTTC
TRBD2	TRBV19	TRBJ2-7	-	CASSIDLAAAYEQYF	TGTGCCAGTAGTATAGACCTAGCGGCGGCCTACGAGCAGTACTTC
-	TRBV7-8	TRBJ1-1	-	CASSLGEVRGSTEAFF	TGTGCCAGCAGCTTAGGGGAGGTAAGAGGCTCCACTGAAGCTTTCTTT
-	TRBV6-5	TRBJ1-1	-	CASNEGDLGEAFF	TGTGCCAGCAACGAGGGGGACCTTGGTGAAGCTTTCTTT
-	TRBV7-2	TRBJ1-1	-	CASSFAGANTEAFF	TGTGCCAGCAGCTTTGCAGGGGCGAACACTGAAGCTTTCTTT
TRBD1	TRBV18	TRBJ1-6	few	CASSPRSQGARESPLHF	TGTGCCAGCTCACCAAGGTCCCAGGGGGCGCGTGAATCACCCCTCCACTTT
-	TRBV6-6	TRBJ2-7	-	CASSSIYEQYF	TGTGCCAGCAGTTCCATCTACGAGCAGTACTTC
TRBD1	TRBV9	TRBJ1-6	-	CASSTDRGKPLNSPLHF	TGTGCCAGCAGCACCGACAGGGGCAAACCCCTTAATTCACCCCTCCACTTT
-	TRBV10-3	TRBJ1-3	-	CAISDRSSGNTIYF	TGTGCCATCAGTGATAGAAGTTCAGGAAACACCATATATTTT
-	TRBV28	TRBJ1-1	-	CASRAAGRDTFF	TGTGCCAGCAGGGCCGCGGGGCGTGATACTTTCTTT
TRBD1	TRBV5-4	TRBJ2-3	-	CASSFPGQGEDTQYF	TGTGCCAGCAGCTTTCCGGGACAGGGAGAAGATACGCAGTATTTT